This entry lists 32 T cell receptor beta chains sequenced from one sample in a study of T cells in Graves' hyperthyroidism and ophthalmopathy. TCR beta CDR3 region amplification was performed from RNA transcripts. Initially, a first-round RT-PCR of the TCR CDR3 employed the HTBI primer set. TCRdb re-called the multiplex PCR reads through MiXCR, storing one row per CDR3 protein. The sample includes about 560,000 distinct CDR3 sequences, roughly a sixth of them seen just once. Sequencing was performed on blood. The receptors derive from a woman aged 18-30 years with Graves' hyperthyroidism.

This chain uses TRBV25-1 with TRBJ2-5; 8 bases align to TRBD1. V gave up 1 base and J gave up 1 base; unmatched junction bases: 5. There are 16 residues in the CDR3. CDR1 and CDR2 from the germline V gene are MGHDK and SYGVNS. This CDR3 reads CASSESGTGAQETQYF. In nucleotides, the CDR3 is TGTGCCAGCAGTGAATCCGGGACAGGAGCCCAAGAGACCCAGTACTTC.

V is TRBV5-5 and J is TRBJ1-2; tentative D call: TRBD1 (5 bases). This CDR3 has 15 residues. Germline assignment: CDR1 SGHKS and CDR2 YYEKEE (reference sequence). V was trimmed by 4 bases and J by 7 bases, leaving 20 bases between them. The CDR3 DNA reads TGTGCCAGCAGCCTACCTCTACGGGGCCGAGGTGGCTACACCTTC. Amino acid sequence: CASSLPLRGRGGYTF.

This chain connects TRBV6-1 to TRBJ2-3; 11 nucleotides agree with TRBD2. This CDR3 has 16 amino acids. The germline V gene has CDR1 MNHNS and CDR2 SASEGT. V lost 6 bases to trimming and J lost 2 bases; unmatched junction nucleotides: 7. CDR3 amino acids: CASRRSGGANTDTQYF. The CDR3 region has the DNA TGTGCCAGCAGACGTAGCGGGGGGGCTAACACAGATACGCAGTATTTT.

This clonotype was seen more than once but under ten times. A junction boundary mismatches the germline segment, possibly from a read error. The chain links TRBV27 to TRBJ2-3; 7 positions match TRBD1. From germline, CDR1 is MNHEY and CDR2 SMNVEV (reference sequence). The CDR3 has 17 residues. CDR3 protein: CAGSLRTGAPSTDTQYF. CDR3 nucleotides: TGTGCCGGCAGTTTACGAACAGGGGCACCAAGCACAGATACGCAGTATTTT.

This clonotype was seen a handful of times. V gene TRBV20-1 combines with J gene TRBJ1-1; D is ambiguous. Trimming shortened V by 0 bases and J by 3 bases, and 23 bases separated the two germline ends. Per germline, CDR1 DFQATT and CDR2 SNEGSKA (reference sequence). The CDR3 loop spans 18 amino acids. CDR3 sequence (DNA): TGCAGTGCTAGAGATCTAGAGTATAAGGGAAATAAGTACACTGAAGCTTTCTTT. Its protein is CSARDLEYKGNKYTEAFF.

The chain joins TRBV5-1 to TRBJ2-7, with 7 bases aligning to TRBD1. The germline CDR1 and CDR2 sequences are SGHRS and YFSETQ. The CDR3 has 17 residues. The V segment lost 0 bases and the J segment 3 bases; nucleotides outside the gene matches: 12. CDR3 protein: CASSLGRLGQWGYEQYF. The CDR3 region has the DNA TGCGCCAGCAGCTTGGGAAGGTTGGGACAGTGGGGCTACGAGCAGTACTTC.

This clonotype was seen at least ten times. This sequence joins TRBV6-2 or TRBV6-3 and TRBJ2-1; no clear D gene. Germline CDR1 MNHEY, CDR2 SVGEGT. Trimming pared 5 bases from V and 10 bases from J, leaving 27 bases between. This CDR3 comprises 17 residues. The DNA of the CDR3 is TGTGCCAGCAGTGCCCTCAGCGCCCAACCTCTTCAGGTAGAGCAGTTCTTC. This gives the protein CASSALSAQPLQVEQFF.

This clonotype was observed a handful of times. The chain employs TRBV7-9 and TRBJ2-2; D call uncertain. V lost 3 bases, J lost 2 bases, and 7 bases lay in between. This CDR3 is 14 amino acids long. The germline V gene encodes CDR1 SEHNR and CDR2 FQNEAQ (reference sequence). CDR3 coding DNA: TGTGCCAGCAGCTTTTCTCTAAACACCGGGGAGCTGTTTTTT. Translation: CASSFSLNTGELFF.

This clonotype was seen a handful of times. One junction end does not reproduce the germline sequence, and a read error may be involved. This chain links TRBV6-1 with TRBJ1-5; D remains ambiguous. Germline CDR1 and CDR2: MNHNS and SASEGT. The CDR3 contains 13 residues. The CDR3 spells CASSKTGNQHQHF. CDR3 in DNA: TGTGCCAGCAGTAAAACGGGAAATCAGCACCAGCATTTT.

This clonotype occurred many times. The chain recombines TRBV7-2 with TRBJ1-2; TRBD1 is a possible D gene (5 bases). Trimming removed 0 bases at V and 4 bases at J, with 12 bases between. This CDR3 region has 15 residues. Germline V CDR1 and CDR2: SGHTA, FQGNSA. CDR3: CASSLADRGTYGYTF. The DNA for the CDR3 is TGTGCCAGCAGCTTAGCTGATAGGGGTACCTATGGCTACACCTTC.

This clonotype was recorded a few times. This chain links TRBV7-2 with TRBJ2-7, with 10 positions matching TRBD1. This CDR3 spans 14 amino acids. CDR1 is SGHTA, CDR2 FQGNSA, per germline. V was clipped by 7 bases and J by 6 bases; unmatched bases: 9. The CDR3 DNA is TGTGCCAGCACCTTTCGACAGGGGGCGGTCGAGCAGTACTTC. It encodes CASTFRQGAVEQYF.

This clonotype was counted at least ten times. The CDR3 sequence is CASSLEGRGGQETQYF. Here the CDR3 DNA reads TGTGCCAGCAGCTTGGAGGGCAGGGGGGGCCAAGAGACCCAGTACTTC. The chain joins TRBV5-6 to TRBJ2-5, with D perhaps given as TRBD1 or TRBD2 (7 bases each). In germline, CDR1 is SGHDT, CDR2 YYEEEE. Trimming pared 0 bases from V and 1 base from J, leaving 13 bases between. This CDR3 spans 16 amino acids.

This clonotype was recorded at least ten times. The gene calls are TRBV11-2 and TRBJ2-1; tentative D call: TRBD2 (6 bases). Germline lookup yields CDR1 SGHAT and CDR2 FQNNGV. The CDR3 consists of 17 residues. V lost 0 bases and J 7 bases, leaving 19 bases between the germline ends. This CDR3 is CASSLDSAGLLRNEQFF. In DNA form, the CDR3 reads TGTGCCAGCAGCTTAGATTCCGCAGGACTACTAAGGAATGAGCAGTTCTTC.

This sequence joins TRBV10-3 and TRBJ2-3; TRBD1 matches 7 bases. CDR1 is ENHRY, CDR2 SYGVKD, per germline. The CDR3 length is 14 residues. The trim removed 10 bases at V and 3 bases at J, leaving 10 bases unmatched. For the CDR3, the DNA is TGTGCCACCAGACAGGGCTTAGGTACAGATACGCAGTATTTT. It specifies CATRQGLGTDTQYF.

The chain recombines TRBV10-3 with TRBJ2-1; 9 bases align to TRBD2. The length of the CDR3 is 15 residues. V shed 3 bases, J shed 9 bases, and the junction held 9 bases outside the gene matches. The V gene's germline CDR1 is ENHRY and CDR2 SYGVKD. This CDR3 is CAISDALAGGGEQFF. The CDR3 nucleotides read TGTGCCATCAGTGACGCCCTCGCGGGAGGGGGTGAGCAGTTCTTC.

This clonotype has just a few counts. Compared with germline, one end of the junction differs, possibly owing to a read error. The J gene is TRBJ1-2, the V gene TRBV9; D perhaps matches TRBD1 (6 bases). Germline V CDR1 and CDR2: SGDLS, YYNGEE. CDR3 length equals 18 residues. The DNA of the CDR3 is TGTGCCAGCAGCGTAGGGCTCTGGGGGCCGGTTAAGGGCTATGGCTGCACCTTC. Translating gives CASSVGLWGPVKGYGCTF.

The chain combines TRBV19 with TRBJ2-7; TRBD1 is a possible D gene (6 bases). The V end lost 5 bases, the J end lost 0 bases, and 14 bases lay between the germline ends. There are 15 residues in the CDR3. Germline lookup yields CDR1 LNHDA and CDR2 SQIVND (reference sequence). Here the CDR3 DNA reads TGTGCCAGTAGTTGGGGTCCAGGGGCCTCCTACGAGCAGTACTTC. Its translation: CASSWGPGASYEQYF.

The gene calls are TRBV3-1 and TRBJ2-5; D gene ambiguous. The CDR3 totals 17 residues. V lost 4 bases to trimming and J lost 2 bases, with 20 bases between them. Per the germline V gene, CDR1 is LGHDT and CDR2 is YNNKEL (reference sequence). DNA of the CDR3: TGTGCCAGCAGCCCCCCCCCCCTGGGGTACCTACAAGAGACCCAGTACTTC. Translated: CASSPPPLGYLQETQYF.

This clonotype was recorded at least ten times. This chain links TRBV3-1 with TRBJ2-3; 10 bases align to TRBD2. The germline gives CDR1 LGHDT, CDR2 YNNKEL (reference sequence). CDR3 length equals 15 residues. V was clipped by 1 base and J by 6 bases; unmatched bases: 4. The CDR3 region is CASSQVAGGADTQYF. The CDR3 DNA sequence: TGTGCCAGCAGCCAAGTAGCGGGAGGTGCTGATACGCAGTATTTT.

Ten or more counts support this clonotype. This sequence joins TRBV7-3 and TRBJ2-1; TRBD2 agrees at 7 bases. J lost 2 bases, V lost 2 bases, and 6 bases had no gene match. CDR3 length equals 16 residues. Per the germline V gene, CDR1 is SGHTA and CDR2 is FQGTGA. The CDR3 region is CASSLLGGGTYNEQFF. The CDR3 DNA sequence: TGTGCCAGCAGCTTATTAGGCGGGGGAACCTACAATGAGCAGTTCTTC.

Details on this clonotype: This could be a read error, since a much larger clone is one nucleotide away. The chain joins TRBV28 to TRBJ1-2; 9 nucleotides match TRBD1. In germline, CDR1 is MDHEN, CDR2 SYDVKM. The CDR3 extends over 14 amino acids. The CDR3 DNA is TGTGCCAGCGGGTTGGGGACAGGGAAGTATGGCCACACCTTC. Amino acid sequence: CASGLGTGKYGHTF.

The chain combines TRBV5-1 with TRBJ1-3; weak D call: TRBD1 (5 bases). Per the germline V gene, CDR1 is SGHRS and CDR2 is YFSETQ. The CDR3 is made up of 14 amino acids. Trimming pared 4 bases from V and 0 bases from J, leaving 8 bases between. The CDR3 reads CASSRDVSGNTIYF. As DNA, the CDR3 is TGCGCCAGCAGCAGGGACGTCTCTGGAAACACCATATATTTT.

This clonotype was counted many times. This chain connects TRBV2 to TRBJ2-5; D perhaps matches TRBD1 (6 bases). V lost 4 bases to trimming and J lost 2 bases, with 14 bases between them. The CDR3 sequence is 15 residues long. Germline CDR1 is SNHLY and CDR2 is FYNNEI. CDR3 residues: CASSVQGMAQETQYF. In DNA, the CDR3 is TGTGCCAGCAGTGTGCAGGGGATGGCACAAGAGACCCAGTACTTC.

J is TRBJ1-5 and V is TRBV20-1, with 8 nucleotides matching TRBD1. Germline V gene sequence: CDR1 DFQATT, CDR2 SNEGSKA (reference sequence). J lost 3 bases, V lost 1 base, and 8 bases had no gene match. This CDR3 region has 16 residues. The CDR3 protein is CSARVSGQVNNQPQHF. The CDR3 bases are TGCAGTGCTAGAGTGTCGGGACAGGTGAACAATCAGCCCCAGCATTTT.

This clonotype appeared many times. The V gene is TRBV6-1, the J gene TRBJ2-1, with 9 nucleotides matching TRBD2. Unmatched junction bases numbered 5, after V lost 7 bases and J lost 4 bases. Germline CDR1 is MNHNS and CDR2 is SASEGT. The CDR3 covers 14 residues. The CDR3 region has the DNA TGTGCCAGCACGGGGACTAGCTATTACAATGAGCAGTTCTTC. The encoded protein is CASTGTSYYNEQFF.

This clonotype was detected many times. The chain joins TRBV20-1 to TRBJ1-5; D remains unclear. The germline gives CDR1 DFQATT, CDR2 SNEGSKA (reference sequence). V was clipped by 4 bases and J by 0 bases, with 13 bases between them. The CDR3 consists of 15 residues. Written as DNA, the CDR3 is TGCAGTGCTATCGACAACCCCTATAGCAATCAGCCCCAGCATTTT. Translating it yields CSAIDNPYSNQPQHF.

This chain links TRBV2 with TRBJ2-1, with TRBD1 as a possible D gene (6 bases). In germline, CDR1 is SNHLY, CDR2 FYNNEI. The length of the CDR3 is 11 residues. Trimming shortened V by 11 bases and J by 5 bases, and 10 bases separated the two germline ends. Here the CDR3 DNA reads TGTGCCTCCGGACAGCACAATGAGCAGTTCTTC. This gives the protein CASGQHNEQFF.

The chain joins TRBV6-6 to TRBJ1-2, with D possibly TRBD1 on 5 matching bases. Looked up from germline, CDR1 is MNHNY and CDR2 is SVGAGI (reference sequence). This CDR3 has 15 amino acids. Trimming shortened V by 2 bases and J by 3 bases, and 13 bases separated the two germline ends. CDR3 nucleotides: TGTGCCAGCAGTTACGGTCCCACAGGCGACTATGGCTACACCTTC. This gives the protein CASSYGPTGDYGYTF.

This clonotype was counted only a few times. This rearrangement joins TRBV11-3 to TRBJ2-2, with D possibly matching TRBD2 (6 bases). Trimming cost V 5 bases and J 2 bases, with 15 bases left between them. The CDR3 contains 16 residues. CDR1 and CDR2 (germline): SGHNT, YENEEA. The CDR3 reads CASSPQMGGNTGELFF. The DNA for the CDR3 is TGTGCCAGCAGCCCCCAGATGGGGGGAAACACCGGGGAGCTGTTTTTT. The whole variable domain, filled in from reference TRBV11-3 and TRBJ2-2, reads EAGVVQSPRYKIIEKKQPVAFWCNPISGHNTLYWYLQNLGQGPELLIRYENEEAVDDSQLPKDRFSAERLKGVDSTLKIQPAELGDSAVYLCASSPQMGGNTGELFFGEGSRLTVL.

The rearrangement joins TRBV11-2 to TRBJ1-1; 11 positions match TRBD1. CDR3 length: 17 amino acids. The V and J ends lost 5 bases and 3 bases, in that order; junction bases with no gene match: 11. Germline assignment: CDR1 SGHAT and CDR2 FQNNGV. For the CDR3, the DNA is TGTGCCAGCAGCATAGGGACAGGGGGGTGGGTAGACACTGAAGCTTTCTTT. This gives the protein CASSIGTGGWVDTEAFF.

This clonotype has at least ten counts. The chain links TRBV19 to TRBJ2-7; no clear D. CDR1 LNHDA and CDR2 SQIVND come from the germline V gene (reference sequence). The germline V and J ends were trimmed by 1 base and 1 base, with 8 bases remaining between them. The CDR3 extends over 14 amino acids. The CDR3 is CASSIAVSSYEQYF. In nucleotides, the CDR3 is TGTGCCAGTAGTATAGCGGTTAGTTCCTACGAGCAGTACTTC.

This clonotype was found a few times. The chain joins TRBV19 to TRBJ2-2; D remains unclear. CDR1 is LNHDA, CDR2 SQIVND, per germline (reference sequence). Trimming took 1 base from V and 5 from J, leaving 5 bases between them. The CDR3 spans 13 residues. CDR3: CASSIGGTGELFF. CDR3 in DNA: TGTGCCAGTAGTATAGGAGGAACCGGGGAGCTGTTTTTT.